The clone carrying this T cell receptor beta chain was counted only a few times. The sample is drawn from a study of early T cells in non-severe SARS-CoV-2 infection. Background on the study: Chains were not paired, and sequencing was done on bulk RNA from unsorted whole blood.

Trimming at V came to 6 bases and at J to 4 bases, leaving 1 base not matched to a gene. Germline values: CDR1 KGHDR, CDR2 SFDVKD. The CDR3 loop spans 13 amino acids. Researchers attached unique molecular identifiers to individual cDNA molecules. One entry per CDR3 protein results from TCRdb running MiXCR on the 5' RACE reads. This sample has under 45,000 distinct CDR3 sequences; 5% to 6.5% occur once, and the top ten carry 6% to 6.5%. The chain combines TRBV24-1 with TRBJ2-1; 8 bases agree with TRBD1. The clonotype comes from an adult who was a healthcare worker with PCR-confirmed SARS-CoV-2 infection or an uninfected control (not recorded which). Sequencing was performed on whole blood, taken at baseline. Written as DNA, the CDR3 is TGTGCCACCAGTACAGGGGGTTACAATGAGCAGTTCTTC. Protein sequence: CATSTGGYNEQFF.